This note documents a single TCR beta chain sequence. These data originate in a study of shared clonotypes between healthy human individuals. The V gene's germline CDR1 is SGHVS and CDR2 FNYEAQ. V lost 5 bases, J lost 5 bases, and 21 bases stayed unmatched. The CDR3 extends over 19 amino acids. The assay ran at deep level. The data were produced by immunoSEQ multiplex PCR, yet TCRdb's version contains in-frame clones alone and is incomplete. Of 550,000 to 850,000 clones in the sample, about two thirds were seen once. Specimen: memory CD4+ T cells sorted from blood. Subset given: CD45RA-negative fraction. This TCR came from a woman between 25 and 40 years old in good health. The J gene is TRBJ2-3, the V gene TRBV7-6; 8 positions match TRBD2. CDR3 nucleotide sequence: TGTGCCAGCAGCCCGCCCCCCAAGACTAGCGACCTTTTTGGAGATACGCAGTATTTT. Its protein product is CASSPPPKTSDLFGDTQYF.